Sequencing of this T cell receptor (beta chain) was carried out in a study of graft-versus-host responses after intestinal transplantation (dated by TCRdb to the early 2020s). With respect to the entire study: Recipients received multivisceral, liver-intestinal, or isolated intestinal transplants. Of the 20 to 25 intestinal transplant recipients enrolled in the cohort, one of whom was a retransplant, a few patients without pretransplant specimens were excluded. Every recipient was given anti-thymocyte globulin induction, followed by approximately 3 years of maintenance tacrolimus and steroids. Rather than being sequenced by the commercial service, samples from a few later patients were sequenced in-house on an Illumina MiSeq and processed with MiXCR. Alloreactive clones were identified by sequencing pre-transplant mixed lymphocyte reaction products and comparing these products with unstimulated pre-transplant donor and recipient T cells. A peak of at least 4% donor T cells among recipient peripheral blood mononuclear cells was the definition used for donor T cell macrochimerism. Graft-versus-host and host-versus-graft alloreactive T cell clones were tracked in the graft, circulation and bone marrow after intestinal transplantation using bulk TCR-beta CDR3 sequencing. Broad study findings and their caveats: The relatively low number and heterogeneity of intestinal transplant patients limited the conclusions. GvH clones turned up in recipient bone marrow, with some appearing earlier in ileal mucosa or blood, a pattern consistent with an intestinal mucosal origin. Early after transplant, declines in HvG clones were associated with peak levels of circulating GvH clones. In the allografts of patients with donor T cell macrochimerism, GvH to HvG T cell clonal ratios were high.

Blood samples were collected up to 4 times in the first month after transplant and then at least monthly when available. The library was obtained by the immunoSEQ multiplex PCR assay. Adaptive Biotechnologies carried out high-throughput TCR-beta CDR3 sequencing of genomic DNA for most patients. The authors' pipeline ran thus. TCR sequencing data were retrieved from Adaptive's ImmunoSEQ software for around 19 patients, whereas a few other patients were processed with MiXCR and VDJtools. CDR3 nucleotide sequences shared between donor and recipient were removed because the origin of such sequences could not be assigned. At least 2-fold expansion over unstimulated cells and a minimum CFSE-low frequency of 0.002% (template counts) or 0.001% (read counts) were required for clones to be classified as alloreactive. A clone was considered mappable if detected in the sequenced pre-transplant spleen, lymph node, or MLR CFSE-low populations of the donor or recipient. Cumulative frequency of alloreactive clones was calculated as a percentage of all sequences weighted by copy number. The source is immuneACCESS, and TCRdb retained only in-frame sequences with V and J called. Part of the clones is not carried over; for the studies checked, unresolved V genes explain less than half of this, and the remainder is unexplained. That table gives V, J and clone size, and the DNA gave D and trimming. This sample gives roughly 99,000 clones in total; roughly 88% of them show up just once. Of the sample, roughly 1.4% falls within the top ten clones.

Of note for this clone: Its binding antigen is unknown. Per-base quality was not reported, and no clone a single base away is much larger than it.

The TCR originated in a human patient who received an intestinal transplant, so some T cells may come from the graft donor. The material sequenced was PBMCs, taken 255 days after intestinal transplant.

The CDR3 region reads CASKRGSGGYTF. The DNA reads as follows: TGTGCCAGCAAGAGGGGATCAGGAGGCTACACCTTC. The sequence joins TRBV6-5 to TRBJ1-2; perhaps TRBD1 is the D gene, with 5 bases matching. In the germline V gene, CDR1 corresponds to MNHEY and CDR2 to SVGAGI. The V and J ends are trimmed by 7 bases and 8 bases, leaving 14 bases between them. The CDR3 goes from the cysteine to the phenylalanine over 12 residues. Just the 36-base CDR3 DNA is kept, in frame starting at base 1.